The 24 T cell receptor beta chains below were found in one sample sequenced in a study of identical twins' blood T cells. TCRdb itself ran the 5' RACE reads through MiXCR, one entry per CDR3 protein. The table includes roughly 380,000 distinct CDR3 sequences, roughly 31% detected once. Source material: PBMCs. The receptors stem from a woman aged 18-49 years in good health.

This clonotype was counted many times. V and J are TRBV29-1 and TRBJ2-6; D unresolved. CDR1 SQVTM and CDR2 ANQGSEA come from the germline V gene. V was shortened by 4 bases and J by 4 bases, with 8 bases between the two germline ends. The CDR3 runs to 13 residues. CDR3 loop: CSVADSGANVLTF. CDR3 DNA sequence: TGCAGCGTTGCAGACTCCGGGGCCAACGTCCTGACTTTC.

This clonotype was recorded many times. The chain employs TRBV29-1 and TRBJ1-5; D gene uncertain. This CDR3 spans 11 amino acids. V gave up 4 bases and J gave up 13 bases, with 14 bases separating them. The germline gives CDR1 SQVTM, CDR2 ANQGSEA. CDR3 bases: TGCAGCGTTGTGGTCGGGCATGGGCAGCATTTT. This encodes CSVVVGHGQHF.

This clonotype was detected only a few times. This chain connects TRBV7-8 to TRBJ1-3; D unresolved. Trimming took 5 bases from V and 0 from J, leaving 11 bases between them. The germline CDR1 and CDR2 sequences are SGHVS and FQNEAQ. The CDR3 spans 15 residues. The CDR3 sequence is CASSPQYNSGNTIYF. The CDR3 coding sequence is TGTGCCAGCAGCCCACAATACAACTCTGGAAACACCATATATTTT. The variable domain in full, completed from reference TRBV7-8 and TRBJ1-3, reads GAGVSQSPRYKVAKRGQDVALRCDPISGHVSLFWYQQALGQGPEFLTYFQNEAQLDKSGLPSDRFFAERPEGSVSTLKIQRTQQEDSAVYLCASSPQYNSGNTIYFGEGSWLTVV.

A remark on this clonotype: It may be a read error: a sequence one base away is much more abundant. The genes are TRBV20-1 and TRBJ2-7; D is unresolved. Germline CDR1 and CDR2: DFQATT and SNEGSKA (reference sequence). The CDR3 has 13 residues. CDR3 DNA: TGCAGTGCCATACGACCGGGTCCCCACGATCAGTACTTC. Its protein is CSAIRPGPHDQYF.

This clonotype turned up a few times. Written as DNA, the CDR3 is TGCAGTGCAGCCCCGCAGTCGAACACTGAAGCTTTCTTT. Its translation: CSAAPQSNTEAFF. The chain recombines TRBV20-1 with TRBJ1-1; D is ambiguous. This CDR3 region has 13 residues. CDR1 and CDR2 (germline): DFQATT, SNEGSKA (reference sequence). The V end was cut by 6 bases, the J end by 1 base, with 12 bases between.

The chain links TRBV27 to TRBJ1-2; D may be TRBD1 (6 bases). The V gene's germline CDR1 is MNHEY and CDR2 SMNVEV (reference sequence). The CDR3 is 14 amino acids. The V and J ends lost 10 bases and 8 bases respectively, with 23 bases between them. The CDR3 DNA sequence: TGTGCCACCCGAAGGGGGTCCAAACATTCGGGCTACACCTTC. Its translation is CATRRGSKHSGYTF.

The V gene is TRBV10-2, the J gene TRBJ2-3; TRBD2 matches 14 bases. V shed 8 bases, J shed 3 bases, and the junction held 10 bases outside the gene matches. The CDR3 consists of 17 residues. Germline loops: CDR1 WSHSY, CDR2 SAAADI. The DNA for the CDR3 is TGCGCCAGCGTTAGTGCGGGGACTAGCGGGAGTACAGATACGCAGTATTTT. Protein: CASVSAGTSGSTDTQYF.

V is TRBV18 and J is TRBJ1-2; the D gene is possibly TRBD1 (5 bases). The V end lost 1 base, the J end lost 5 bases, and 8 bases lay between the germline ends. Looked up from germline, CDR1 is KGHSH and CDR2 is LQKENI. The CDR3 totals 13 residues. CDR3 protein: CASSPLGQYGYTF. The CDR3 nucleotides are TGTGCCAGCTCACCACTGGGGCAATATGGCTACACCTTC. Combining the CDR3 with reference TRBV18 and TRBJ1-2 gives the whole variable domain NAGVMQNPRHLVRRRGQEARLRCSPMKGHSHVYWYRQLPEEGLKFMVYLQKENIIDESGMPKERFSAEFPKEGPSILRIQQVVRGDSAAYFCASSPLGQYGYTFGSGTRLTVV.

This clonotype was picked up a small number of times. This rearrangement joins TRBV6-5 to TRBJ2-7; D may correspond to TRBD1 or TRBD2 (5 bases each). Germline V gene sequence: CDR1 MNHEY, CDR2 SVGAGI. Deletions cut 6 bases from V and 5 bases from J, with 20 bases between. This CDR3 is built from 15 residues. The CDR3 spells CASSLEGPRFHEQYF. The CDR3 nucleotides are TGTGCCAGCAGCCTAGAGGGGCCGAGATTCCACGAGCAGTACTTC.

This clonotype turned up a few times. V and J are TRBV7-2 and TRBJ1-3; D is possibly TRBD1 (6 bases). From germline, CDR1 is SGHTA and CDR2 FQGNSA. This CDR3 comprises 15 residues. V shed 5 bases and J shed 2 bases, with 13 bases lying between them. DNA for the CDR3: TGTGCCAGCAGCCCCACAGGGATAACTGGAAACACCATATATTTT. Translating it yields CASSPTGITGNTIYF.

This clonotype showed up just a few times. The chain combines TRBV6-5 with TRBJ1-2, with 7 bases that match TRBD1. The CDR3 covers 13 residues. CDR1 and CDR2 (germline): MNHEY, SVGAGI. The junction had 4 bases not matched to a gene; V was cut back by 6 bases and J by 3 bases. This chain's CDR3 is CASRTGVHYGYTF. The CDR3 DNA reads TGTGCCAGCAGAACAGGGGTTCACTATGGCTACACCTTC.

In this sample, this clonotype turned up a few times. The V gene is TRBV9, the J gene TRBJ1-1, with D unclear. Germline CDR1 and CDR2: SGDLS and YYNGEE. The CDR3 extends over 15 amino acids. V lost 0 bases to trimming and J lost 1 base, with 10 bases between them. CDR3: CASSVEPAGNTEAFF. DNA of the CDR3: TGTGCCAGCAGCGTAGAACCAGCCGGGAACACTGAAGCTTTCTTT. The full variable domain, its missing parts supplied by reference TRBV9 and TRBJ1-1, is DSGVTQTPKHLITATGQRVTLRCSPRSGDLSVYWYQQSLDQGLQFLIQYYNGEERAKGNILERFSAQQFPDLHSELNLSSLELGDSALYFCASSVEPAGNTEAFFGQGTRLTVV.

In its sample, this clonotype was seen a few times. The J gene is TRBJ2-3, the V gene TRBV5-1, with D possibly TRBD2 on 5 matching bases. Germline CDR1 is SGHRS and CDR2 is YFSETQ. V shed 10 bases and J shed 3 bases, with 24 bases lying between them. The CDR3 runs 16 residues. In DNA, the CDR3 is TGCGCCGGCGTTAGCGCGGACTTCGAGTTAACAGATACGCAGTATTTT. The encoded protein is CAGVSADFELTDTQYF.

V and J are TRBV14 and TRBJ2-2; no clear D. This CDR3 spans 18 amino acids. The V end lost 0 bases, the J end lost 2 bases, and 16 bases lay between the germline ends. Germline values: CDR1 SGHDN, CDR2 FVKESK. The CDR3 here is CASSQEVVASGNTGELFF. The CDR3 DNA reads TGTGCCAGCAGCCAAGAGGTTGTGGCCTCCGGAAACACCGGGGAGCTGTTTTTT.

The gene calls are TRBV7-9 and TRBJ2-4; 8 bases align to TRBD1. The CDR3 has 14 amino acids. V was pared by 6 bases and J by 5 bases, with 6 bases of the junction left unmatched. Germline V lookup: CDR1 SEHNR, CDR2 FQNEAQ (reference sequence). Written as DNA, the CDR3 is TGTGCCAGCAGACCATCGACAGGGGAAAACATTCAGTACTTC. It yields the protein CASRPSTGENIQYF.

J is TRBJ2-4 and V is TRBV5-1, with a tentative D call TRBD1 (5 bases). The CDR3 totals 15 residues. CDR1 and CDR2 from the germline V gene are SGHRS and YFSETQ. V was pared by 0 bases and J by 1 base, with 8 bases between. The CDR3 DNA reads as TGCGCCAGCAGCTTGGAGGGGCTTGCCAAAAACATTCAGTACTTC. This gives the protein CASSLEGLAKNIQYF. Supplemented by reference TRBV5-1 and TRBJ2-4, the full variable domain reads KAGVTQTPRYLIKTRGQQVTLSCSPISGHRSVSWYQQTPGQGLQFLFEYFSETQRNKGNFPGRFSGRQFSNSRSEMNVSTLELGDSALYLCASSLEGLAKNIQYFGAGTRLSVL.

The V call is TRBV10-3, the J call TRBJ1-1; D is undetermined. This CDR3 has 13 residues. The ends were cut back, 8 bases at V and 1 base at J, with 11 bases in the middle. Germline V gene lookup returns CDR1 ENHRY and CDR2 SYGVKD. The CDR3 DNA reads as TGTGCCATCGGAAGCAACCCGAACACTGAAGCTTTCTTT. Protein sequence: CAIGSNPNTEAFF.

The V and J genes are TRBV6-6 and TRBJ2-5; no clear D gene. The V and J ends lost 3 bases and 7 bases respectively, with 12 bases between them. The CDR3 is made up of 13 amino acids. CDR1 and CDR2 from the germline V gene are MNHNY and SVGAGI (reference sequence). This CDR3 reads CASSYVTVGTQYF. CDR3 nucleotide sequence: TGTGCCAGCAGTTATGTCACCGTGGGGACCCAGTACTTC.

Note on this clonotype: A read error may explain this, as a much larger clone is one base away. CDR3 in amino acids: CSVETTGAENTEALF. The CDR3 DNA is TGCAGCGTTGAGACCACAGGGGCCGAGAACACTGAAGCTTTGTTT. The chain links TRBV29-1 to TRBJ1-1; 7 nucleotides match TRBD1. Germline loops: CDR1 SQVTM, CDR2 ANQGSEA. The CDR3 length is 15 residues.

CDR3 amino acids: CASSQEGFPYEQYF. Written as DNA, the CDR3 is TGCGCCAGCAGCCAAGAGGGGTTTCCCTACGAGCAGTACTTC. The chain links TRBV4-3 to TRBJ2-7; D gene uncertain. Germline values: CDR1 LGHNA, CDR2 YSLEER. The CDR3 totals 14 residues. The V gene lost 0 bases and the J gene lost 2 bases, with 8 bases spanning the gap.

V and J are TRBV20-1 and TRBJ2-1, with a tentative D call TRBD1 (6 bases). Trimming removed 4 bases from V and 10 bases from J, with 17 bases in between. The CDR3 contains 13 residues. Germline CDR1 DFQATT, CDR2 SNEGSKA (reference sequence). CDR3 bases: TGCAGTGCTAAGTTGGTAGTAGACAGGGAGCAGTTCTTC. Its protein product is CSAKLVVDREQFF.

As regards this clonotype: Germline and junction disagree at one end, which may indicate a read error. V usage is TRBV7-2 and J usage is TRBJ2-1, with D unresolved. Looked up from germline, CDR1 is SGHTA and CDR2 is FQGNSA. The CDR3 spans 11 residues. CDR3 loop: CAGSLINEQFF. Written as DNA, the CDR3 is TGTGCCGGCAGCTTAATTAATGAGCAGTTCTTC.

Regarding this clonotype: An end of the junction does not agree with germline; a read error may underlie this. Written as DNA, the CDR3 is TGTGCCATCAGTCGTAGACACGGGCGGAGGAACACTGAAGCTTTCTTT. Translated, it gives CAISRRHGRRNTEAFF. The chain links TRBV6-5 to TRBJ1-1; D remains ambiguous. Germline V CDR1 and CDR2: MNHEY, SVGAGI. The CDR3 is 16 residues long.

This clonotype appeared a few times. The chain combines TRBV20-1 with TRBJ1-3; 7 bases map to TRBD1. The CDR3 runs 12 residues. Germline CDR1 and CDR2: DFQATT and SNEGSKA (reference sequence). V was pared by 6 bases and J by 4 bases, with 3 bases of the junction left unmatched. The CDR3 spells CSAATGGNTIYF. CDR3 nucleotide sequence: TGCAGTGCAGCGACAGGGGGAAACACCATATATTTT.